This is a list of T cell receptor beta chains from one sample in a study of read filtering for tumor transcriptome and immune sequencing. TCRdb reanalysed the reads using MiXCR and keeps one entry per CDR3 protein. The sample lists 55,000 to 60,000 distinct CDR3 sequences, more than 9% seen once, with 16% in the top ten. Sequencing was carried out using a population of CD138-negative cells sorted from bone marrow. These receptors were collected from a donor aged 40 or older with multiple myeloma. Each CDR3 is given with its conserved first and last residue. D genes are given only for firm matches. Size values are once, few and many counts, or a class for expanded clones, and some rows have none.

d_gene,abundance,v_gene,j_gene,CDR3nt,CDR3aa
-,many,TRBV12-5,TRBJ2-3,TGTGCTAGTGGTTTGGGACGGGGCATCTCCGGTACAGATACGCAGTATTTT,CASGLGRGISGTDTQYF
TRBD1,few,TRBV5-4,TRBJ2-3,TGTGCCAGCAGATCCCCGGGACAGGGCACAGATACGCAGTATTTT,CASRSPGQGTDTQYF
-,many,TRBV10-1,TRBJ1-4,TGCGCCAGCAGTACGCAGGGCGGAGAAAAACTGTTTTTT,CASSTQGGEKLFF
TRBD1,few,TRBV7-9,TRBJ2-7,TGTGCCAGCAGCTTGCGGGACAGGGGGCAATACGAGCAGTACTTC,CASSLRDRGQYEQYF
TRBD2,many,TRBV5-1,TRBJ2-1,TGCGCCAGCAGCTCTTCGGGACTAGCGGGCAATGAGCAGTTCTTC,CASSSSGLAGNEQFF
-,many,TRBV4-1,TRBJ1-5,TGCGCCAGCAGCCTAGATACGGGAATGGCTAGCAATCAGCCCCAGCATTTT,CASSLDTGMASNQPQHF
TRBD1,many,TRBV19,TRBJ2-1,TGTGCCAGTAGAAAGGGACAGGGAGGCGAGCAGTTCTTC,CASRKGQGGEQFF
-,many,TRBV25-1,TRBJ2-1,TGTGCCAGCAGCGCCGGTGGTACTGGCTACAATGAGCAGTTCTTC,CASSAGGTGYNEQFF
-,many,TRBV20-1,TRBJ2-1,TGCAGTGCTGGGCGGGGTCTCGCATACAATGAGCAGTTCTTC,CSAGRGLAYNEQFF
-,many,TRBV3-1,TRBJ1-4,TGTGCCAGCAGCCAAGTACAGACGGCAACTAATGAAAAACTGTTTTTT,CASSQVQTATNEKLFF
-,-,TRBV27,TRBJ2-7,TGTGCCAACAGTTCTACAGGAAGCGAGCAGTACTTC,CANSSTGSEQYF
-,many,TRBV5-6,TRBJ1-1,TGTGCCAGCAGCCCAGGGGTGACGTCAGCTGAAGCTTTCTTT,CASSPGVTSAEAFF
TRBD2,-,TRBV9,TRBJ2-5,TGTGCCAGCAGCCGACCCCTGACTAGCTCAGAAGAGACCCAGTACTTC,CASSRPLTSSEETQYF
-,many,TRBV6-2/TRBV6-3,TRBJ2-7,TGTGCCAGCAGTTACTCGAAGGACAGCGCCGAGCAGTACTTC,CASSYSKDSAEQYF
-,many,TRBV25-1,TRBJ1-1,TGTGCCAGCAGTGAATTGGGTGGGGGGTTTTACACTGAAGCTTTCTTT,CASSELGGGFYTEAFF
TRBD1,many,TRBV29-1,TRBJ1-2,TGCAGCGTTGCAGTTGGGACAGGGCTTGACTATGGCTACACCTTC,CSVAVGTGLDYGYTF
TRBD2,many,TRBV20-1,TRBJ2-2,TGCAGTGCTAGAGCCCTCGGGGGACTAGTCGGTGGGGAGCTGTTTTTT,CSARALGGLVGGELFF
TRBD1,many,TRBV20-1,TRBJ2-1,TGCAGTGCTGCCACAGGGACAGGGGGCAGGTATGAGCAGTTCTTC,CSAATGTGGRYEQFF
TRBD1,many,TRBV6-1,TRBJ2-1,TGTGCCAGCAGTAGGGACAGGACAAGTAATGAGCAGTTCTTC,CASSRDRTSNEQFF
-,many,TRBV20-1,TRBJ2-5,TGCAGTGCTAGATCAGGGCGTGAGACCCAGTACTTC,CSARSGRETQYF
-,many,TRBV20-1,TRBJ1-4,TGCAGTGCTGTGCAAACGGCTAATGAAAAACTGTTTTTT,CSAVQTANEKLFF
-,-,TRBV7-2,TRBJ1-5,TGTGCCAGCAGCTTCGCCAATAGCAATCAGCCCCAGCATTTT,CASSFANSNQPQHF
TRBD2,many,TRBV3-1,TRBJ2-3,TGTGCCAGCAGCCAAGTCCTAGCGGCAGATACGCAGTATTTT,CASSQVLAADTQYF
-,many,TRBV6-6,TRBJ2-7,TGTGCCAGCAGTTACTCTAACTACGAGCAGTACTTC,CASSYSNYEQYF
-,many,TRBV29-1,TRBJ1-1,TGCAGCGCCTCGGGGCAGAGGAACACTGAAGCTTTCTTT,CSASGQRNTEAFF
-,-,TRBV28,TRBJ2-2,TGTGCCAGCAGTCCTACAGGGAACGCGAACACCGGGGAGCTGTTTTTT,CASSPTGNANTGELFF
-,many,TRBV7-9,TRBJ1-5,TGTGCCAGCAGCTTAGCAGGGGGTCAGCCCCAGCATTTT,CASSLAGGQPQHF
-,many,TRBV6-5,TRBJ1-5,TGTGCTGCGGGGGTTCGGGGTCAGCCCCAGCATTTT,CAAGVRGQPQHF
-,many,TRBV5-1,TRBJ2-7,TGCGCCAGCAGTTCCTACAGCGGAGAAACCTACGAGCAGTACTTC,CASSSYSGETYEQYF
-,many,TRBV20-1,TRBJ1-2,TGCAGTGCTAGAGATCCTTCTATCAGGAACATATATGGCTACACCTTC,CSARDPSIRNIYGYTF
-,many,TRBV24-1,TRBJ2-4,TGTGCCACCAGTGATGGGGGTTTAGCCAAAAACATTCAGTACTTC,CATSDGGLAKNIQYF
TRBD1,many,TRBV27,TRBJ1-1,TGTGCCAGCAGTTCCAGTACAGGGGGCAGGACTGAAGCTTTCTTT,CASSSSTGGRTEAFF
TRBD1,many,TRBV18,TRBJ2-7,TGTGCCAGCTCCGGGACAGGGAATAGGGAGCAGTACTTC,CASSGTGNREQYF
TRBD2,many,TRBV24-1,TRBJ2-1,TGTGCCACCAGCCGAACCTGGACTAGCGGCGGAACAGGGGATGAGCAGTTCTTC,CATSRTWTSGGTGDEQFF
-,many,TRBV20-1,TRBJ1-5,TGCAGTGCTAACGGACAGACTCAGCCCCAGCATTTT,CSANGQTQPQHF
-,many,TRBV18,TRBJ2-2,TGTGCCAGCTCACCAAAAGCCGGGGCCACCGGGGAGCTGTTTTTT,CASSPKAGATGELFF
TRBD1,many,TRBV19,TRBJ2-5,TGTGCCAGTACTCCAACCAGGGGGCGGGAGACCCAGTACTTC,CASTPTRGRETQYF
-,medium-sized,TRBV28,TRBJ2-1,TGTGCCAGCAGCCCCCCGAGATCAGGGGTCGTCCCTTCTGAGCAGTTCTTC,CASSPPRSGVVPSEQFF
TRBD2,many,TRBV6-5,TRBJ2-1,TGTGCCAGCAGAACCCCCGGGACTAGCTACTACAATGAGCAGTTCTTC,CASRTPGTSYYNEQFF
-,many,TRBV5-1,TRBJ1-1,TGCGCCAGCAGCCAGGAGGTCCTGAACACTGAAGCTTTCTTT,CASSQEVLNTEAFF
-,many,TRBV30,TRBJ2-1,TGTGCCAGACAAAGGGCCTACAATGAGCAGTTCTTC,CARQRAYNEQFF
TRBD1,many,TRBV15,TRBJ1-5,TGTGCCACCAGCAGAGTGGACAGGGGACCGGAGCATTTT,CATSRVDRGPEHF
TRBD1,many,TRBV18,TRBJ1-1,TGTGCCAGCTCACCCCGAGGACAGGGCACTGAAGCTTTCTTT,CASSPRGQGTEAFF
-,-,TRBV23-1,TRBJ2-3,TGCGCCAGCAGTCAATCGCCTCGGCCAGAACAGGCTAACACAGATACGCAGTATTTT,CASSQSPRPEQANTDTQYF
TRBD1,many,TRBV12-3/TRBV12-4,TRBJ1-5,TGTGCCAGCACTTTACGGGACAGGAATAATCAGCCCCAGCATTTT,CASTLRDRNNQPQHF
-,many,TRBV28,TRBJ1-1,TGTGCCAGTTTACTAAACACTGAAGCTTTCTTT,CASLLNTEAFF
-,many,TRBV5-1,TRBJ1-4,TGCGCCAGCAGCTTAGGACCCAGGGGTGAAAAACTGTTTTTT,CASSLGPRGEKLFF
TRBD1,many,TRBV6-6,TRBJ2-2,TGTGCCAGCAGTCAGACAGGGGGCGCGATAGTCGGGGAGCTGTTTTTT,CASSQTGGAIVGELFF
TRBD1,-,TRBV5-1,TRBJ2-7,TGCGCCAGCAGCGCCGGACAGGGGGCCTCCTACGAGCAGTACTTC,CASSAGQGASYEQYF
-,many,TRBV5-1,TRBJ2-7,TGCGCCAGCAGCTTGAGCAGCACTACCTACGAGCAGTACTTC,CASSLSSTTYEQYF